This T cell receptor (beta chain) was captured in a study of T cell responses to AZD1222 COVID-19 vaccine (dated by TCRdb to the early 2020s). Background on the whole study: AZD1222 recipients with second doses at about 4 weeks or about 12 weeks were pooled, because spike-specific TCR depth and breadth did not differ between schedules. Trial participants were enrolled by age into subgroups of 18-55, 56-69 and 70-plus years, and around 140, 26 and 57 TCR-sequenced participants, respectively, were included in these subgroups. A total of over 230 trial participants underwent TCR sequencing, of whom about 210 had received two doses of AZD1222 and 26 had received two doses of the MenACWY control vaccine.

The time point tag for this specimen amounts to: baseline before first vaccination. Vaccinee samples were obtained from the UK trials COV001 and COV002, which included a single-blind randomized controlled phase 2/3 trial of AZD1222 (ChAdOx1 nCoV-19) in healthy adults. For TCRbeta chain sequencing, PBMC samples from trial participants were taken at day 0 and at day 28 after the second dose. As for this clone: Its specific antigen is unknown. No much larger clonotype is one base removed from it; base qualities were not supplied.

The study at large found these results: Epitopes outside the regions mutated in the B.1.351 and B.1.1.7 variants were reportedly recognized by nearly half of the unique spike-specific TCRs. In the small 56-69-year group, the increase in depth fell short of significance, most likely because of low power. No day 14 peak-response samples were available, so repertoires were characterized only after the peak T cell response. Most participants were white British and females outnumbered males, and the authors suggested that clonal diversity may have been underestimated. Only 5 to 7 AZD1222 recipients were SARS-CoV-2 seropositive at baseline, limiting conclusions about previously exposed vaccinees. Spike-specific TCR breadth and depth rose significantly after two AZD1222 doses compared with day 0 and with MenACWY recipients. Vaccine-associated CD4 TCRs spanned the whole spike protein, with dominant responses in regions 160-218 and 743-854.

The CDR3 regions of human TCRbeta chains were analyzed by immunosequencing. For the original study's pipeline: TCRs in the repertoires were matched against a reference library of SARS-CoV-2-specific TCRs that had been generated with the MIRA antigen-specificity platform. Breadth was defined as the fraction of unique TCRs that were SARS-CoV-2-associated, and depth was defined as the fraction of total T cells that were SARS-CoV-2-associated. Using the MIRA data, each spike-specific TCR was assigned both to the spike region to which the TCR was reactive and to a CD4 or CD8 class. Log10-transformed breadth and depth values were compared by one-way ANOVA with Sidak's multiple comparisons tests. TCRdb took this table from immuneACCESS and kept in-frame rearrangements with V and J called. Such tables lack part of the clones; where checked against another copy, unresolved V genes explain under half of the gap, and the rest is unexplained. V, J and clone size derive from that table, while D and trimming were established from the DNA sequence. The sample table shows about 120,000 clones, and over 75% are seen once. The biggest ten clones account for less than 4.5% of the sample.

This TCR came from an adult in good health. The sequencing used peripheral blood, collected on day 0 of AZD1222 vaccination.

This receptor has the CDR3 CASSLAGGNGNTIYF. In nucleotides, the sequence is TGTGCCAGCAGCTTGGCCGGGGGGAACGGAAACACCATATATTTT. Recombination linked TRBV5-4 to TRBJ1-3; the best D guess is TRBD1, with 5 bases matching. Cut back by 0 bases and 4 bases, the V and J ends lie 11 bases apart. CDR1 and CDR2 are read off the germline V gene (reference sequence) as SGHNT and YYREEE. The cysteine opens and the phenylalanine closes a CDR3 of 15 amino acids. Of all the DNA, just the CDR3 is kept, 45 bases in frame from base 1.